This TCR beta chain came from a study of T cell responses to AZD1222 COVID-19 vaccine. The wider study: Pooling covered second doses at about 4 or about 12 weeks. Study results and caveats: With two AZD1222 doses given, Spike-specific TCR breadth and depth both rose. The donors showed a predominance of white British ancestry and of females, with possible underestimation of clonal diversity.

On this clone itself: No antigen is known for it.

Sequencing used immunoSEQ multiplex PCR; TCRdb keeps in-frame clones, though not all of them. This sample carries under 150,000 clones, 80% to 90% of them seen once, and the ten largest clones take approximately 8.4%. The clonotype was recovered from an adult in good health. The specimen comprised peripheral blood, sampled on day 0 of AZD1222 vaccination.

In DNA, the CDR3 is TGTGCCTGGAGCTCAGGACACAACACTGAAGCTTTCTTT. Translating gives CAWSSGHNTEAFF. The chain has TRBV30 and TRBJ1-1; possible D gene TRBD1, 5 bases. Looked up from germline, CDR1 is GTSNPN and CDR2 is SVGIG (reference sequence). This CDR3 is 13 amino acids long. V was trimmed by 3 bases and J by 2 bases, leaving 10 bases between them.